This TCR beta chain was documented in a study of cytomegalovirus exposure and HLA in healthy donors (dated by TCRdb to the late 2010s). With respect to the entire study: An earlier analysis of roughly 610 of the donors reported about 280 Gb of sequence data and some 110 million unique TCR beta sequences obtained from about 179 million T cells. An early release that covered about 600 HLA-typed donors contained about 290 gigabases of sequencing data and some 87 million unique TCR sequences. Among the roughly 370 genotyped donors, approximately 77% belonged to the genetic ancestry cluster associated with self-reported Caucasian donors. The study aimed to test whether signatures of past pathogen exposure could be identified by cataloging public T cell receptors. The study used immunosequencing to profile the T cell repertoires of more than 650 subjects and linked those repertoires to cytomegalovirus serostatus. In addition to the first cohort of several hundred subjects, a separate validation cohort of 100 to 150 different subjects was used. The study combined high-throughput TCR immunosequencing, statistical association of individual TCRs with disease status, and machine learning to predict cytomegalovirus infection status. To study patterns of TCR occurrence, a later analysis re-analyzed previously published TCR beta repertoires from 700 or so donors and added high-resolution HLA genotyping. The later analysis used no new phenotypic data to find candidate immune exposures, relying instead on TCR beta sequences and their occurrence across donors. An earlier analysis of some 600 of the donors applied high-throughput TCR beta sequencing to assess whether each TCR beta V gene segment acted as functional or pseudogenic. Donor age, sex, ethnicity and CMV serostatus were collected together with the repertoire data. A later genetic analysis took genome-wide SNP genotypes for about 55% of the 666 donors and used that subset as a discovery cohort. Every discovery cohort repertoire had been produced on one sequencing platform. Both class I and class II loci were covered by HLA typing, at four-digit resolution. The number of donors typed differed by locus, with about 629-640 for A, B, C, DRB1 and DQB1, more than 500 for DQA1, over 600 for DPA1, and around 450 for DPB1. Because of strong linkage in the cohort, 4 to 6 DR-DQ haplotypes were treated as single units for association and clustering. Among around 400 genotyped donors of the cohort, an average of around 250,000 unique TCR beta nucleotide sequences was sequenced per donor, of which about 19% were non-productive. Results the study describes overall, beyond this receptor: Roughly 15 rarely observed V segments, including chromosome 9 orphons, were excluded from the earlier analysis of about 500 of the donors because counts were too low. A later analysis associated 16,951 TCR beta sequences with specific HLA alleles at a false discovery rate of 0.05. Linkage disequilibrium might explain the correlated functional status among segregating V segments, but an unknown experimental factor could not be excluded. Because HLA typing was missing for some donors at each locus, association tests included only the typed subset. A few of the identified cytomegalovirus-associated TCR beta chains were confirmed in vitro to be specific for cytomegalovirus antigens. Broadly in line with IMGT annotations, most TCR beta V segments showed up in productive rearrangements about 87% or about 30% of the time in an earlier analysis of several hundred of the donors. A total of around 150 TCR beta chains were listed by the study as associated with cytomegalovirus. The only immune exposure information available for the cohort was CMV serostatus. Most CMV-associated TCR beta chains appeared to be HLA-restricted in a later analysis, and the HLA associations seemed to be driven largely by CMV exposure. According to the authors, the approach could potentially be generalized to other disease states and immunological phenotypes. While some public TCRs were present in many individuals, most TCR sequences turned up only very rarely across donors. Only TCR beta chains were sequenced in this cohort, and the absence of alpha or paired-chain data limited detectable features. When HLA alleles, especially DR and DQ, strongly co-occurred, attributing TCR associations to individual alleles was difficult. In a later analysis, the rate of TCR association differed among HLA loci, with DRB1 alleles having the most associated TCRs and HLA-C alleles having the fewest. A later analysis found that HLA-associated TCR beta chains were more clonally expanded and had lower generation probabilities than equally common non-associated chains. According to a later analysis, parvovirus B19, influenza, CMV and Epstein-Barr virus appeared linked to several top co-occurrence clusters. An association between a missense DCLRE1C variant and V-gene and J-gene trimming of TCR beta chains was found in a later genetic analysis and replicated in an independent cohort. Some IMGT-functional V segments, including TRBV6-2 and TRBV6-3, could not be distinguished by the 87-base-pair reads and were therefore excluded. Compared with the approximately 700-donor mean, donors in an Asian-associated ancestry cluster had fewer N-insertions in productive TCRs, according to a later genetic analysis. A further reported finding was that TCR beta sequences accurately predicted the HLA-A and HLA-B alleles for most subjects in the first cohort. The sequencing pipeline was judged likely to have produced a cluster of highly shared sequence variants as a technical artifact. Cytomegalovirus status was reported to be diagnosed by the classifier with high specificity and sensitivity in both the original and validation cohorts. The presence/absence analyses assumed that sequencing depth was roughly uniform across donors, and that assumption may not be true.

The cohort comprised 550 to 700 healthy bone marrow donors. Cohort members were all nominally healthy when sampled, although unrecorded immune exposures were likely present. The donor was CMV seropositive and belonged to the group of 250 to 350 seropositive cohort members. Every donor gave a peripheral blood sample, and the peripheral blood mononuclear cells from that sample were used for TCR beta sequencing. The Qiagen DNeasy Blood Extraction Kit was used to extract genomic DNA from the blood cell samples. Note on this clone: What this receptor recognizes is not known. Base qualities are missing; no much larger clone stands one base away.

The receptor library was made with the immunoSEQ multiplex PCR assay. The multiplex PCR relied on a mix of 60 forward primers for TCR Vbeta segments and 13 reverse primers for TCR Jbeta segments. Amplification of the CDR3 region of rearranged TCR beta genes was performed with a multiplex PCR assay on genomic DNA. On the Illumina HiSeq System, the amplified TCR beta libraries were sequenced as 87-base-pair reads. The authors processed their data as follows. A later analysis tallied approximately 87 million unique TCR beta chains across the approximately 670 repertoires, and approximately 12 million of those chains were shared by two or more donors. To remove PCR and sequencing errors, raw reads were error-corrected and collapsed into unique sequences using a nearest-neighbor algorithm that merged closely related sequences. CDR3 sequences were aligned to IMGT reference sequences to assign V, D and J gene segments. For a sequence to be retained, a match of at least six nucleotides was required to both a V gene segment and a J gene segment. A rearrangement was called productive if the CDR3 had no stop codons and remained in frame with V and J, and every other rearrangement was called non-productive. CDR3 was defined according to IMGT convention as the region running from the second conserved V-encoded cysteine to the conserved J-encoded phenylalanine. The earlier analysis of 500 to 650 of the donors excluded any sequence lacking an unambiguous match to a single V gene segment. In an earlier analysis of roughly 600 of the donors, a V segment was called functional when productive rearrangements were above 56.7%, and segregating when the standard deviation between donors exceeded 5%. A statistical classification framework was built to diagnose cytomegalovirus status from the catalog of TCR beta chain sequences. V and J gene assignment, in a later analysis, came from comparing TCR nucleotide sequences with IMGT/GENE-DB human TR gene sequences. A later analysis assigned CDR3 sequences and most-parsimonious VDJ recombination scenarios with the TCRdist pipeline. A later analysis defined each TCR beta chain by its CDR3 amino acid sequence plus V-gene family, and excluded reads lacking a unique V-gene family. To address suspected cross-contamination and a sequencing artifact, a later analysis removed roughly 580 highly shared, low-generation-probability nucleotide sequences. For each public chain, a later analysis derived a clonal expansion index from normalized ranks of inferred template counts within each repertoire. A later analysis computed generation probabilities with a VDJ recombination model fitted to out-of-frame rearrangements, and checked the results against IGoR. Hypergeometric tests were used in a later analysis to score TCR-TCR, TCR-HLA and TCR-CMV co-occurrence, with a repertoire-size bias correction applied to the TCR pairs. False discovery rates were estimated in a later analysis by permuting HLA or CMV assignments 20 times. A later analysis grouped co-occurring TCRs with DBSCAN, adding TCRdist sequence similarity when clustering within HLA-allele-positive subsets. Repertoires with fewer than 30,000 or more than 120,000 public chains, plus five repertoires with anomalous nucleotide sharing, were excluded from co-occurrence clustering. TCRdb's version of the immuneACCESS table is confined to in-frame rearrangements and falls short of the full clone set. An unresolved V gene accounts for under half of the shortfall where checked; the remainder is of unknown origin. The V and J calls and clone size were taken over from that table, and D and trimming were inferred from the DNA. The sample profile shows 120,000 or so clones; around four fifths of them were found once. Around 11% of the sample lies in the top ten.

From the cysteine up to the phenylalanine, the CDR3 has a length of 16 residues. Here the CDR3 DNA is all that survives: 48 bases in frame from base 1. Per the germline V gene, SGHTA is the CDR1 and FQGTGA is the CDR2. Germline trimming: 4 bases from V, 1 base from J; junction bases outside gene matches: 6. This receptor was taken from a male donor in good health and CMV-seropositive. The chain links TRBV7-3 with TRBJ2-2; the central 7 bases match TRBD2. Specimen: PBMCs. The bases are TGTGCCAGCAGCTCGAGGACTAGTGGGAACACCGGGGAGCTGTTTTTT. It translates to CASSSRTSGNTGELFF.